Reported below is one TCR beta chain. Antigen unknown. Some clones are missing from TCRdb's copy, which holds only in-frame ones; the method was immunoSEQ multiplex PCR. Found here are about 98,000 clones, 92% of them singletons; the top ten hold roughly 1.1%. The data derive from a study of siplizumab effects on memory and regulatory T cells. Regarding the study as a whole: Siplizumab, the agent tested, significantly reduced alloreactive sequences traceable to unstimulated CD4+ memory cells. Unstimulated naive T cells seemed to show more diversity than memory cells did, and they also seemed to be among the major contributors to the alloresponse. Naive or memory phenotype assignment was not possible for roughly 80-97% of proliferating CD4+ or CD8+ clones.

Looked up from germline, CDR1 is MGHRA and CDR2 is YSYEKL. V gave up 0 bases and J gave up 9 bases; unmatched junction bases: 12. The CDR3 extends over 19 amino acids. Sequencing was performed on CD4+ T cells sorted from blood. The receptor comes from a human donor in good health. V gene TRBV4-1 combines with J gene TRBJ2-1; 15 nucleotides agree with TRBD2. CDR3 nucleotides: TGCGCCAGCAGCCAAGATACTGGACTAGCGGGAGGGCCGCGGAGTGAGCAGTTCTTC. It specifies CASSQDTGLAGGPRSEQFF.